Listed below are T cell receptor beta chains from one sample, sequenced in a study of blood T cell repertoires in COVID-19. Libraries were prepared by immunoSEQ multiplex PCR; TCRdb keeps only in-frame clonotypes and omits some of them. The sample carries 200,000 to 250,000 clones, 80% to 85% recorded once. Sequencing was carried out using peripheral blood. These receptor sequences come from a woman at least 80 years old with active or convalescent COVID-19. Each CDR3 is given with its conserved first and last residue. The order of the fields is CDR3 DNA, CDR3 protein, D gene, J gene, clone size, V gene. The D gene is left open where the match is weak. Size tells how often a clone was seen (once, few, many) or the class of an expanded clone, and some rows leave it out.

TGTGCCAGCAGCCAATCGACAGGAGCTTACAATGAGCAGTTCTTC CASSQSTGAYNEQFF NA TRBJ2-1 NA TRBV11-2
TGCGCCAGCAGCCCCTGGACAGGGAAAAGTCAGCCCCAGCATTTT CASSPWTGKSQPQHF TRBD1 TRBJ1-5 NA TRBV5-1
TGTGCCACCGAGGGGACACAGGGTAACGAGCAGTACTTC CATEGTQGNEQYF NA TRBJ2-7 few TRBV28
TGTGCCAGCAGCTTAGGGGTAGGGGTCTATGGCTACACCTTC CASSLGVGVYGYTF NA TRBJ1-2 NA TRBV7-2
TGTGCCAGCAGCCAAGGGGGACTAGCGGGAGTAGCCTACGAGCAGTACTTC CASSQGGLAGVAYEQYF TRBD2 TRBJ2-7 NA TRBV3-1/TRBV3-2
TGTGCCAGTAGTATTCGACAGAGCTCCTATAATTCACCCCTCCACTTT CASSIRQSSYNSPLHF NA TRBJ1-6 NA TRBV19
TGTGCCACCAGCAGAGATAGGCCTAGTGGCAGTTTAAATGAAAAACTGTTTTTT CATSRDRPSGSLNEKLFF NA TRBJ1-4 NA TRBV15
TGTGCCAGCAGGGGACAGGGAGATAACTATGGCTACACCTTC CASRGQGDNYGYTF TRBD1 TRBJ1-2 NA TRBV6-6
TGTGCCAGCAGTGAACGACTAGGCAGGGAGACCCAGTACTTC CASSERLGRETQYF NA TRBJ2-5 NA TRBV2
TGTGCCACCAAGGAGGGAGCGAACACCGGGGAGCTGTTTTTT CATKEGANTGELFF NA TRBJ2-2 NA TRBV19
TGTGCCAGCAGCACAAGACTAGCGGGAGCCCAAGATACGCAGTATTTT CASSTRLAGAQDTQYF NA TRBJ2-3 NA TRBV21-1